The rows below give T cell receptor beta chains drawn from one sample of a study of T cells in Graves' hyperthyroidism and ophthalmopathy. MiXCR, run by TCRdb on the multiplex PCR reads, gives a single entry per CDR3 protein. The data show some 360,000 distinct CDR3 sequences, with approximately 13% seen just once and approximately 9.9% held by the top ten. The sequenced material came from blood. These receptors came from a woman aged 60-70 years with Graves' hyperthyroidism. Both conserved end residues are part of each CDR3. The D gene is left open where the match is weak. Clone size appears in some rows only: once, few, many, or a class for an expanded clone.

v_call: TRBV29-1
clone_size: few
d_call: -
j_call: TRBJ2-7
cdr3_nt: TGCAGCGTTGGGCTGTTGGGGTACGAGCAGTACTTC
cdr3_aa: CSVGLLGYEQYF

v_call: TRBV5-1
clone_size: once
d_call: TRBD1
j_call: TRBJ2-7
cdr3_nt: TGCGCCAGCAGCTTGGGAACCGGGACAGCCTACGAGCAGTACTTC
cdr3_aa: CASSLGTGTAYEQYF

v_call: TRBV5-1
clone_size: -
d_call: -
j_call: TRBJ1-3
cdr3_nt: TGCGCCAGCAGTGAGGGGTTCTCTGGACACACCATATATTTT
cdr3_aa: CASSEGFSGHTIYF

v_call: TRBV4-1
clone_size: -
d_call: TRBD1
j_call: TRBJ2-5
cdr3_nt: TGCGCCAGCAGCCGGGGACAGGGGGCGCCCCGTTTTGAGACCCAGTACTTC
cdr3_aa: CASSRGQGAPRFETQYF

v_call: TRBV2
clone_size: -
d_call: -
j_call: TRBJ1-2
cdr3_nt: TGTGCCAGCTTATCTCGGGGGGGTCAGGGCTATGGCTACACCTTC
cdr3_aa: CASLSRGGQGYGYTF

v_call: TRBV4-2
clone_size: few
d_call: TRBD2
j_call: TRBJ2-1
cdr3_nt: TGTGCCAGCAGCCAAGGAATTTGGACTAGCGGGAGTAATGAGCAGTTCTTC
cdr3_aa: CASSQGIWTSGSNEQFF

v_call: TRBV10-3
clone_size: -
d_call: TRBD2
j_call: TRBJ2-1
cdr3_nt: TGTGCCATCAGTGAGCAAGAGCGGGAGGGCCCGCAGTTCTTC
cdr3_aa: CAISEQEREGPQFF

v_call: TRBV2
clone_size: many
d_call: TRBD2
j_call: TRBJ2-1
cdr3_nt: TGTGCCAGCCCCCGAAAAAGGGGACGGGAGGTCCCCTTCAATGAGCAGTTCTTC
cdr3_aa: CASPRKRGREVPFNEQFF

v_call: TRBV10-1
clone_size: few
d_call: TRBD2
j_call: TRBJ2-3
cdr3_nt: TGCGCCAGTTCGCGGGAGAGGGGACCAGATACGCAGTATTTT
cdr3_aa: CASSRERGPDTQYF

v_call: TRBV18
clone_size: many
d_call: -
j_call: TRBJ2-3
cdr3_nt: TGTGCCAGCTCACCCCAGACAAGCACAGATACGCAGTATTTT
cdr3_aa: CASSPQTSTDTQYF

v_call: TRBV12-3/TRBV12-4
clone_size: many
d_call: -
j_call: TRBJ2-2
cdr3_nt: TGTGCCAGCAACCTTTTCCTAGGCGGGGAGCTGTTTTTT
cdr3_aa: CASNLFLGGELFF

v_call: TRBV19
clone_size: -
d_call: -
j_call: TRBJ1-3
cdr3_nt: TGTGCCTGCCGGGCCGACATGAGCTCTGGAAACACCATATATTTT
cdr3_aa: CACRADMSSGNTIYF

v_call: TRBV19
clone_size: -
d_call: TRBD1
j_call: TRBJ1-1
cdr3_nt: TGTGCCAGTAGTCCTGGACAGGGGTCGAACACTGAAGCTTTCTTT
cdr3_aa: CASSPGQGSNTEAFF

v_call: TRBV5-1
clone_size: -
d_call: -
j_call: TRBJ1-2
cdr3_nt: TGCGCCAGCAGCTTACTGGACGTTAACTATGGCTACACCTTC
cdr3_aa: CASSLLDVNYGYTF

v_call: TRBV7-9
clone_size: -
d_call: -
j_call: TRBJ1-3
cdr3_nt: TGTGCCAGCAGCCCGAAACCGGGGCCTGGAAACACCATATATTTT
cdr3_aa: CASSPKPGPGNTIYF

v_call: TRBV30
clone_size: -
d_call: -
j_call: TRBJ2-3
cdr3_nt: TGTGCCTGGTCAGCCCAGGGGTACCGCACAGATACGCAGTATTTT
cdr3_aa: CAWSAQGYRTDTQYF

v_call: TRBV11-2
clone_size: many
d_call: TRBD2
j_call: TRBJ2-7
cdr3_nt: TGTGCCAGCAGCCATGAGCGGGGGGAGCAGTACTTC
cdr3_aa: CASSHERGEQYF

v_call: TRBV4-1
clone_size: few
d_call: -
j_call: TRBJ1-6
cdr3_nt: TGCGCCAGCAGCCAGCAACAGGGCTTAGATAATTCACCCCTCCACTTT
cdr3_aa: CASSQQQGLDNSPLHF

v_call: TRBV2
clone_size: many
d_call: -
j_call: TRBJ1-2
cdr3_nt: TGTGCCAGCAGCCCTGGGCCCGAAAACTATGGCTACACCTTC
cdr3_aa: CASSPGPENYGYTF

v_call: TRBV7-9
clone_size: -
d_call: TRBD2
j_call: TRBJ2-1
cdr3_nt: TGTGCCAGCAGCTTAGCGCCTAGCGGGAGGGAGCAGCTCTTC
cdr3_aa: CASSLAPSGREQLF

v_call: TRBV5-1
clone_size: -
d_call: -
j_call: TRBJ2-1
cdr3_nt: TGCGCCAGCAGCCCGGGACTCCAACCTCGGAATGAGCAGTTCTTC
cdr3_aa: CASSPGLQPRNEQFF

v_call: TRBV19
clone_size: many
d_call: -
j_call: TRBJ2-7
cdr3_nt: TGTGCCAGTAGTGTCCGTCAGGGGCAATCCTACGAGCAGTACTTC
cdr3_aa: CASSVRQGQSYEQYF

v_call: TRBV2
clone_size: many
d_call: -
j_call: TRBJ2-7
cdr3_nt: TGTGCCAGCAGGAACTACGAGCAGTACTTC
cdr3_aa: CASRNYEQYF

v_call: TRBV7-9
clone_size: many
d_call: -
j_call: TRBJ2-7
cdr3_nt: TGTGCCAGCGGCCCTACGTGGGAGGACGAGCAGTACTTC
cdr3_aa: CASGPTWEDEQYF

v_call: TRBV5-1
clone_size: many
d_call: -
j_call: TRBJ2-3
cdr3_nt: TGCGCCAGCAGCGACCTTAGCACAGATACGCAGTATTTT
cdr3_aa: CASSDLSTDTQYF

v_call: TRBV24-1
clone_size: many
d_call: TRBD1
j_call: TRBJ2-7
cdr3_nt: TGTGCCACCAGTGATTTCGTACGGACTAAAACAGGGGGCTTCACCTACGAGCAGTACTTC
cdr3_aa: CATSDFVRTKTGGFTYEQYF

v_call: TRBV5-4
clone_size: -
d_call: -
j_call: TRBJ1-5
cdr3_nt: TGTGCCAGCAGCCTGGAGGTGGGACCCCAGCATTTT
cdr3_aa: CASSLEVGPQHF

v_call: TRBV11-3
clone_size: -
d_call: -
j_call: TRBJ2-3
cdr3_nt: TGTGCCAGCAGCCCCCGCTTAAGTCAGGCAGATACGCAGTATTTT
cdr3_aa: CASSPRLSQADTQYF

v_call: TRBV2
clone_size: many
d_call: TRBD2
j_call: TRBJ2-5
cdr3_nt: TGTGCCAGCAGTAAGGGACTACAAGAGACCCAGTACTTC
cdr3_aa: CASSKGLQETQYF

v_call: TRBV2
clone_size: -
d_call: TRBD2
j_call: TRBJ2-1
cdr3_nt: TGTGCCAGCAGTGAAAGGGGCGGGAGCTTTGGTGAGCAGTTCTTC
cdr3_aa: CASSERGGSFGEQFF

v_call: TRBV7-6
clone_size: -
d_call: TRBD2
j_call: TRBJ2-1
cdr3_nt: TGTGCCAGCAGCCCGAACTGGCGGACTAGCTACAATGAGCAGTTCTTC
cdr3_aa: CASSPNWRTSYNEQFF

v_call: TRBV11-2
clone_size: few
d_call: -
j_call: TRBJ2-7
cdr3_nt: TGTGCCAGCAGCCCGAGGCTAGAAAACTACGAGCAGTACTTC
cdr3_aa: CASSPRLENYEQYF

v_call: TRBV3-1
clone_size: many
d_call: TRBD1
j_call: TRBJ1-2
cdr3_nt: TGTGCCAGCAGCCAACGGACAGGGAGTTACGGCTACACCTTC
cdr3_aa: CASSQRTGSYGYTF

v_call: TRBV4-1
clone_size: many
d_call: -
j_call: TRBJ1-1
cdr3_nt: TGCGCCAGCAGCCAAGGCCCGGGACGGGCTGAAGCTTTCTTT
cdr3_aa: CASSQGPGRAEAFF

v_call: TRBV11-2
clone_size: many
d_call: -
j_call: TRBJ1-1
cdr3_nt: TGTGCCAGCAGCCGATCGGGGACTGAAGCTTTCTTT
cdr3_aa: CASSRSGTEAFF

v_call: TRBV29-1
clone_size: -
d_call: -
j_call: TRBJ1-5
cdr3_nt: TGCAGCGTTGACACAGGGACCAATCAGCCCCAGCATTTT
cdr3_aa: CSVDTGTNQPQHF

v_call: TRBV19
clone_size: -
d_call: TRBD1
j_call: TRBJ2-3
cdr3_nt: TGTGCCAGTAGTTCCCCCAGGGACAGGGGCAGAGATACGCAGTATTTT
cdr3_aa: CASSSPRDRGRDTQYF

v_call: TRBV28
clone_size: many
d_call: TRBD2
j_call: TRBJ2-3
cdr3_nt: TGTGCCAGCACCTCAGCGGGAGGGAACACAGATACGCAGTATTTT
cdr3_aa: CASTSAGGNTDTQYF

v_call: TRBV15
clone_size: -
d_call: TRBD1
j_call: TRBJ2-7
cdr3_nt: TGTGCCACCAGCAGGGGACAGAGCAGCTCCTACGAGCAGTACTTC
cdr3_aa: CATSRGQSSSYEQYF

v_call: TRBV4-1
clone_size: -
d_call: -
j_call: TRBJ2-2
cdr3_nt: TGCGCCAGCAGCCATGTATTAGGAGAGCTGTTTTTT
cdr3_aa: CASSHVLGELFF

v_call: TRBV6-1
clone_size: -
d_call: -
j_call: TRBJ1-4
cdr3_nt: TGTGCCAGCAGTGACGGACGTAGTGAAAAACTGTTTTTT
cdr3_aa: CASSDGRSEKLFF

v_call: TRBV12-3/TRBV12-4
clone_size: many
d_call: -
j_call: TRBJ2-3
cdr3_nt: TGTGCCAGCAGTTTACCTTTTAATGGGGCAGATACGCAGTATTTT
cdr3_aa: CASSLPFNGADTQYF

v_call: TRBV19
clone_size: many
d_call: -
j_call: TRBJ1-1
cdr3_nt: TGTGCCAGTAGTATATCGCCGAACACTGAAGCTTTCTTT
cdr3_aa: CASSISPNTEAFF

v_call: TRBV5-4
clone_size: -
d_call: TRBD2
j_call: TRBJ2-1
cdr3_nt: TGTGCCAGCAGCTTACTAGCGGGAGTGTCGAACAATGAGCAGTTCTTC
cdr3_aa: CASSLLAGVSNNEQFF

v_call: TRBV12-3/TRBV12-4
clone_size: few
d_call: -
j_call: TRBJ2-2
cdr3_nt: TGTGCCAGCAGTTTAACTCGGAGGGCCGGGGAGCTGTTTTTT
cdr3_aa: CASSLTRRAGELFF

v_call: TRBV12-3/TRBV12-4
clone_size: -
d_call: TRBD1
j_call: TRBJ2-3
cdr3_nt: TGTGCCAGCAGGGGAGGAGGAAGACAGGGGAGGTTGGCGCCAATTGATACGCAGTATTTT
cdr3_aa: CASRGGGRQGRLAPIDTQYF

v_call: TRBV4-2
clone_size: many
d_call: -
j_call: TRBJ2-1
cdr3_nt: TGTGCCAGCAGCCCAGGGATTATATACAATGAGCAGTTCTTC
cdr3_aa: CASSPGIIYNEQFF

v_call: TRBV29-1
clone_size: -
d_call: -
j_call: TRBJ2-7
cdr3_nt: TGCAGCGCCACCCCCACCCTAGCTCACGAGCAGTACTTC
cdr3_aa: CSATPTLAHEQYF

v_call: TRBV5-1
clone_size: -
d_call: TRBD2
j_call: TRBJ2-1
cdr3_nt: TGCGCCAGCAGCCCTTATAGCGGGAGGGCCCCTGAGCAGTTCTTC
cdr3_aa: CASSPYSGRAPEQFF

v_call: TRBV10-3
clone_size: -
d_call: -
j_call: TRBJ1-3
cdr3_nt: TGTGCCATCAGTGAATACGACGGCCGTGGAAACACCATATATTTT
cdr3_aa: CAISEYDGRGNTIYF

v_call: TRBV5-1
clone_size: -
d_call: -
j_call: TRBJ1-1
cdr3_nt: TGCGCCAGCAGCATACAGGGCGCAGGCACTGAAGCTTTCTTT
cdr3_aa: CASSIQGAGTEAFF

v_call: TRBV6-6
clone_size: many
d_call: TRBD1
j_call: TRBJ1-6
cdr3_nt: TGTGCCAGCAGTTACTCTTCGGACAGGGGGTTATCACCCCTCCACTTT
cdr3_aa: CASSYSSDRGLSPLHF

v_call: TRBV27
clone_size: many
d_call: -
j_call: TRBJ1-1
cdr3_nt: TGTGCCAGCAGTCCACGGGGGCCCTCTCTCTCCGCTTTCTTT
cdr3_aa: CASSPRGPSLSAFF

v_call: TRBV10-1
clone_size: -
d_call: -
j_call: TRBJ2-7
cdr3_nt: TGCGCCAGCAGTGAGTCAAGTTCCTACGAGCAGTACTTC
cdr3_aa: CASSESSSYEQYF

v_call: TRBV15
clone_size: many
d_call: TRBD1
j_call: TRBJ1-5
cdr3_nt: TGTGCCACCAGCAGTGGGACAGGGTTTGTATATCAGCCCCAGCATTTT
cdr3_aa: CATSSGTGFVYQPQHF

v_call: TRBV11-2
clone_size: many
d_call: TRBD2
j_call: TRBJ2-7
cdr3_nt: TGTGCCAGCAGCTTTGGTGGGAGGGTGCCGGGGGAGCAGTACTTC
cdr3_aa: CASSFGGRVPGEQYF

v_call: TRBV5-1
clone_size: -
d_call: TRBD2
j_call: TRBJ2-2
cdr3_nt: TGCGCCAGCACCCTAGCGGCGAACACCGGGGAGCTGTTTTTT
cdr3_aa: CASTLAANTGELFF